This T cell receptor beta chain was documented in a study of blood T cell repertoires in COVID-19. The protocol was immunoSEQ multiplex PCR, while the TCRdb copy is restricted to in-frame clones and leaves out a portion. The sample carries some 100,000 clones, 87% recorded once. With 2 bases removed from V and 9 bases from J, the gap between germline ends came to 17 bases. The CDR3 has 15 residues. Germline-derived CDR1 and CDR2 are MNHEY and SMNVEV (reference sequence). The specimen was peripheral blood. The sequence was collected from a human donor in a cohort sampled during active COVID-19. The V and J genes are TRBV27 and TRBJ2-4; the D gene is possibly TRBD2 (7 bases). The CDR3 protein is CASSLGRGGKGIQYF. In DNA form, the CDR3 reads TGTGCCAGCAGTTTAGGAAGGGGGGGAAAGGGCATTCAGTACTTC.